This T cell receptor beta chain was captured in a study of blood T cells in healthy people across ages. For the second PCR, which ran for roughly 6 to 12 cycles, a sample-barcoded 5' primer and a J-beta primer mix were used. Tags on each cDNA molecule came from a template-switch adaptor with 12 random nucleotides. TCRdb recomputed calls from the 5' RACE reads with MiXCR, one row per CDR3 protein. The table includes about 1.8 million distinct CDR3 sequences, roughly 49% detected once. No fewer than 7 million PBMCs went into each sample. The CDR3 is 16 residues long. Germline V gives CDR1 SGDLS, CDR2 YYNGEE. The V end lost 0 bases, the J end lost 7 bases, and 17 bases lay between the germline ends.

This sequence joins TRBV9 and TRBJ2-1, with D perhaps matching TRBD2 (6 bases). The receptor was derived from a woman aged 35 to 49 in good health. Input material: blood. CDR3 sequence: CASSVGAGTGVNEQFF. Written as DNA, the CDR3 is TGTGCCAGCAGCGTAGGGGCGGGGACGGGGGTTAATGAGCAGTTCTTC.